One and the same sample provided the 26 T cell receptor beta chains below, sequenced in a study of T cells after yellow fever vaccination. One entry per CDR3 protein, called by TCRdb with MiXCR from the 5' RACE reads. Of about 220,000 distinct CDR3 sequences listed, 3% to 3.5% are singletons. The input for sequencing was CD4+ T cells sorted from PBMCs, taken 10 days after the yellow fever booster vaccination. The receptors here all came from a man aged 18 to 30 who received the YFV17D yellow fever vaccine.

This clonotype was observed many times. The rearrangement uses TRBV5-6 and TRBJ1-6, with D uncertain. The germline V gene encodes CDR1 SGHDT and CDR2 YYEEEE. V was cut by 3 bases and J by 6 bases, with 10 bases left in between. This CDR3 spans 14 amino acids. CDR3 nucleotide sequence: TGTGCCAGCAGCTCCGGCCGGGGTAATTCACCCCTCCACTTT. Protein sequence: CASSSGRGNSPLHF.

This clonotype has at least ten counts. The rearrangement uses TRBV18 and TRBJ2-7, with 9 nucleotides matching TRBD1. Germline V gives CDR1 KGHSH, CDR2 LQKENI. This CDR3 has 14 residues. The V segment lost 1 base and the J segment 4 bases; nucleotides outside the gene matches: 2. The CDR3 protein is CASSPRTGEYEQYF. The CDR3 bases are TGTGCCAGCTCACCACGGACAGGGGAATACGAGCAGTACTTC.

Many counts were recorded for this clonotype. CDR3 nucleotide sequence: TGTGCCAGCAGCTCCGGGGGCATTCAGCCCCAGCATTTT. This gives the protein CASSSGGIQPQHF. This chain uses TRBV7-9 with TRBJ1-5; weak D call: TRBD1 (6 bases). Germline values: CDR1 SEHNR, CDR2 FQNEAQ (reference sequence). V lost 4 bases and J 6 bases, leaving 10 bases between the germline ends. The CDR3 sequence is 13 residues long.

The V and J genes are TRBV4-3 and TRBJ2-3, with D uncertain. V lost 3 bases to trimming and J lost 2 bases, with 12 bases between them. The CDR3 extends over 15 amino acids. From germline, CDR1 is LGHNA and CDR2 YSLEER. The CDR3 is CASSQSTSPTDTQYF. The CDR3 region has the DNA TGCGCCAGCAGCCAGTCGACCTCCCCCACAGATACGCAGTATTTT.

This clonotype showed up just a few times. The chain recombines TRBV9 with TRBJ1-6; D ambiguous. V lost 1 base, J lost 0 bases, and 23 bases lay in between. The germline V gene encodes CDR1 SGDLS and CDR2 YYNGEE. The CDR3 is 21 amino acids. CDR3 residues: CASSVIVPLSGKSSYNSPLHF. CDR3 sequence (DNA): TGTGCCAGCAGCGTAATAGTTCCCCTAAGTGGGAAGAGCTCCTATAATTCACCCCTCCACTTT.

This clonotype has a count of ten or more. The chain couples TRBV7-8 to TRBJ2-7; 10 bases line up with TRBD1. In germline, CDR1 is SGHVS, CDR2 FQNEAQ. Trimming removed 4 bases from V and 2 bases from J; junction bases left unmatched: 5. The length of the CDR3 is 15 residues. DNA for the CDR3: TGTGCCAGCAGCTCGGGGGACAGGGGAACCTACGAGCAGTACGTC. Its translation is CASSSGDRGTYEQYV.

The sample holds many counts of this clonotype. The chain has TRBV5-6 and TRBJ2-1, with 8 bases lining up with TRBD1. Germline assignment: CDR1 SGHDT and CDR2 YYEEEE. The junction had 6 bases not matched to a gene; V was cut back by 1 base and J by 0 bases. The CDR3 totals 17 residues. In DNA form, the CDR3 reads TGTGCCAGCAGCTTGAGGAGGACAGGGAGCTCCTACAATGAGCAGTTCTTC. Protein product: CASSLRRTGSSYNEQFF.

This clonotype was recorded a few times. V and J are TRBV5-1 and TRBJ2-7, with D possibly TRBD1 on 6 matching bases. The CDR3 is made up of 15 amino acids. With 3 bases removed from V and 4 bases from J, the gap between germline ends came to 17 bases. The germline gives CDR1 SGHRS, CDR2 YFSETQ. The CDR3 spells CASSSNPQGWYEQYF. In DNA form, the CDR3 reads TGCGCCAGCAGCTCAAACCCCCAGGGGTGGTACGAGCAGTACTTC. Full variable domain (missing parts from reference TRBV5-1 and TRBJ2-7): KAGVTQTPRYLIKTRGQQVTLSCSPISGHRSVSWYQQTPGQGLQFLFEYFSETQRNKGNFPGRFSGRQFSNSRSEMNVSTLELGDSALYLCASSSNPQGWYEQYFGPGTRLTVT.

This clonotype was seen repeatedly, ten times or more. The chain uses TRBV23-1 and TRBJ2-3; 11 bases align to TRBD2. TRBV23-1 falls under the ORF class, with uncertain function. CDR3 length: 14 residues. With 6 bases clipped from V and 5 bases from J, the junction kept 4 bases outside the gene matches. This CDR3 is CASRGTSGGDTQYF. CDR3 coding DNA: TGCGCCAGCAGGGGGACTAGCGGAGGAGATACGCAGTATTTT.

This clonotype was seen more than once but under ten times. The rearrangement links TRBV7-3 to TRBJ2-1; D gene ambiguous. The length of the CDR3 is 15 residues. The ends were cut back, 4 bases at V and 3 bases at J, with 13 bases in the middle. CDR1 is SGHTA and CDR2 is FQGTGA in the germline V gene. The DNA of the CDR3 is TGTGCCAGCAGCTCCGAACGACGGATCTACAATGAGCAGTTCTTC. This codes for CASSSERRIYNEQFF.

This clonotype was seen repeatedly, ten times or more. V and J are TRBV5-6 and TRBJ1-2, with 9 bases fitting TRBD1. Germline CDR1 SGHDT, CDR2 YYEEEE. The ends lost 3 bases at V and 4 bases at J; junction bases unmatched: 7. The CDR3 runs 15 residues. CDR3 nucleotides: TGTGCCAGCAGCTGGGACAGGGCGATGAGCTATGGCTACACCTTC. The encoded protein is CASSWDRAMSYGYTF.

This clonotype was picked up many times. The chain couples TRBV7-2 to TRBJ2-7, with a weak D call TRBD1 (6 bases). Germline CDR1 is SGHTA and CDR2 is FQGNSA. CDR3 size: 14 residues. V was clipped by 5 bases and J by 1 base, with 12 bases between them. The CDR3 reads CASSATGPSYEQYF. DNA for the CDR3: TGTGCCAGCAGCGCCACAGGGCCTTCCTACGAGCAGTACTTC.

This clonotype was detected ten times or more. The chain uses TRBV10-3 and TRBJ2-1, with D unresolved. The CDR3 totals 12 residues. Germline V gene lookup returns CDR1 ENHRY and CDR2 SYGVKD. Trimming stripped 0 bases from V and 14 bases from J, with 11 bases between. In DNA form, the CDR3 reads TGTGCCATCAGTGAGTCGAACTTGTGGGAGTTCTTC. It is translated as CAISESNLWEFF.

CDR3 DNA sequence: TGCGCCAGCAGCTCCAACAGGGGGTCTGGGGCCAACGTCCTGACTTTC. Amino acids: CASSSNRGSGANVLTF. The chain joins TRBV5-1 to TRBJ2-6; 8 nucleotides agree with TRBD1. This CDR3 contains 16 residues. V was clipped by 3 bases and J by 1 base; unmatched bases: 3. Per the germline V gene, CDR1 is SGHRS and CDR2 is YFSETQ.

This clonotype was observed a handful of times. The CDR3 coding sequence is TGTGCCAGCAGCGGGCCCGCAGGGGGCATTCAGCCCCAGCATTTT. Amino acid sequence: CASSGPAGGIQPQHF. The chain combines TRBV12-3 or TRBV12-4 with TRBJ1-5; 8 bases are shared with TRBD1. The CDR3 spans 15 residues. Trimming at V came to 6 bases and at J to 6 bases, leaving 10 bases not matched to a gene.

The sample holds many counts of this clonotype. The V and J genes are TRBV5-1 and TRBJ1-1, with D uncertain. This CDR3 has 13 residues. CDR1 and CDR2 from the germline V gene are SGHRS and YFSETQ. Between the trimmed V and J ends, which lost 1 base and 4 bases, there was a span of 8 bases. CDR3 sequence: CASSLSGITEAFF. In DNA form, the CDR3 reads TGCGCCAGCAGCTTGTCTGGGATCACTGAAGCTTTCTTT. Supplemented by reference TRBV5-1 and TRBJ1-1, the full variable domain reads KAGVTQTPRYLIKTRGQQVTLSCSPISGHRSVSWYQQTPGQGLQFLFEYFSETQRNKGNFPGRFSGRQFSNSRSEMNVSTLELGDSALYLCASSLSGITEAFFGQGTRLTVV.

J is TRBJ1-2 and V is TRBV5-5, with unresolved D. V was pared by 0 bases and J by 2 bases, with 11 bases between. CDR1 SGHKS and CDR2 YYEKEE come from the germline V gene (reference sequence). The CDR3 loop spans 15 amino acids. CDR3 in DNA: TGTGCCAGCAGCTTGGAGTTGGCAACCAACTATGGCTACACCTTC. This gives the protein CASSLELATNYGYTF.

This clonotype was seen repeatedly, ten times or more. The chain recombines TRBV7-9 with TRBJ2-5; no firm D call. CDR1 SEHNR and CDR2 FQNEAQ come from the germline V gene (reference sequence). CDR3 length: 16 amino acids. V was cut by 3 bases and J by 3 bases, with 17 bases left in between. The CDR3 region is CASSFSVSGSKETQYF. The CDR3 nucleotides read TGTGCCAGCAGCTTTAGTGTCTCCGGCAGCAAAGAGACCCAGTACTTC. Based on the CDR3 plus reference TRBV7-9 and TRBJ2-5, the full variable domain is DTGVSQNPRHKITKRGQNVTFRCDPISEHNRLYWYRQTLGQGPEFLTYFQNEAQLEKSRLLSDRFSAERPKGSFSTLEIQRTEQGDSAMYLCASSFSVSGSKETQYFGPGTRLLVL.

This clonotype was detected a few times. The gene calls are TRBV5-6 and TRBJ2-7, with 7 nucleotides matching TRBD2. The CDR3 covers 17 residues. Trimming removed 0 bases from V and 3 bases from J; junction bases left unmatched: 12. Germline V lookup: CDR1 SGHDT, CDR2 YYEEEE. For the CDR3, the DNA is TGTGCCAGCAGCTTGGCTGGTCCGATTCAGCGGGGCTACGAGCAGTACTTC. It encodes CASSLAGPIQRGYEQYF. Combining the CDR3 with reference TRBV5-6 and TRBJ2-7 gives the whole variable domain DAGVTQSPTHLIKTRGQQVTLRCSPKSGHDTVSWYQQALGQGPQFIFQYYEEEERQRGNFPDRFSGHQFPNYSSELNVNALLLGDSALYLCASSLAGPIQRGYEQYFGPGTRLTVT.

V gene TRBV25-1 combines with J gene TRBJ2-3, with 8 positions matching TRBD2. This CDR3 has 17 residues. Trimming took 4 bases from V and 2 from J; bases not matched to a gene: 11. Germline V gene data show CDR1 as MGHDK and CDR2 as SYGVNS. CDR3 bases: TGTGCCAGCAGTGGCCAACCTACTAGCGGCCTCACAGATACGCAGTATTTT. Translation: CASSGQPTSGLTDTQYF.

This clonotype was counted only a few times. The rearrangement joins TRBV12-3 or TRBV12-4 to TRBJ1-2; 8 bases agree with TRBD1. V lost 7 bases, J lost 2 bases, and 15 bases stayed unmatched. The CDR3 is 17 residues long. The CDR3 sequence: CASTLGQGRFRNYGYTF. The DNA for the CDR3 is TGTGCCAGCACCCTCGGACAGGGACGGTTCAGGAACTATGGCTACACCTTC.

This chain connects TRBV25-1 to TRBJ2-3; tentatively, D is TRBD2 (5 bases). Trimming took off 4 bases at V and 2 bases at J, with 10 bases between the two ends. This CDR3 has 14 amino acids. Germline CDR1 is MGHDK and CDR2 is SYGVNS. The chain's CDR3 is CASSAEGLTDTQYF. The CDR3 region has the DNA TGTGCCAGCAGTGCTGAGGGCCTCACAGATACGCAGTATTTT.

This clonotype was observed many times. The chain uses TRBV20-1 and TRBJ1-1; weak D call: TRBD1 (6 bases). The CDR3 contains 12 residues. Germline CDR1 DFQATT, CDR2 SNEGSKA (reference sequence). With 0 bases removed from V and 10 bases from J, the gap between germline ends came to 12 bases. The CDR3 loop is CSAREIGQRAFF. The DNA for the CDR3 is TGCAGTGCTAGAGAGATCGGACAGAGAGCTTTCTTT.

This clonotype was seen many times. The V and J genes are TRBV18 and TRBJ2-1; D remains unclear. Trimming stripped 3 bases from V and 3 bases from J, with 6 bases between. Germline values: CDR1 KGHSH, CDR2 LQKENI. The CDR3 spans 13 residues. The CDR3 region is CASSPVLYNEQFF. CDR3 nucleotides: TGTGCCAGCTCACCGGTTCTCTACAATGAGCAGTTCTTC.

This clonotype was recorded at least ten times. The rearrangement uses TRBV7-2 and TRBJ1-6; 9 nucleotides align to TRBD1. From germline, CDR1 is SGHTA and CDR2 FQGNSA. The CDR3 is made up of 15 amino acids. After removal of 3 bases from V and 10 bases from J, the junction contained 7 bases not matched to a gene. The CDR3 region is CASSLPTGGRSPLHF. CDR3 coding DNA: TGTGCCAGCAGCTTGCCGACAGGGGGACGATCACCCCTCCACTTT.

This clonotype was picked up many times. DNA of the CDR3: TGTGCCAGCAGCTTTGGGGCCCACAAGGGTGGCTACACCTTC. Residues: CASSFGAHKGGYTF. The gene calls are TRBV7-9 and TRBJ1-2, with a possible D match to TRBD1 (5 bases). CDR1 is SEHNR, CDR2 FQNEAQ, per germline (reference sequence). The CDR3 spans 14 residues. V was clipped by 3 bases and J by 7 bases, with 15 bases between them.